The 18 T cell receptor beta chains below were found in one sample sequenced in a study of cytomegalovirus exposure and HLA in healthy donors. Clones were sequenced by immunoSEQ multiplex PCR, and TCRdb holds only the in-frame ones, with some missing. The table shows about 200,000 clones, with around 88% occurring only once. The specimen was PBMCs. These receptors all stem from a woman between 18 and 29 years old in good health and CMV-seronegative.

The V call is TRBV4-2, the J call TRBJ1-2; D perhaps matches TRBD1 (6 bases). V was clipped by 0 bases and J by 7 bases, with 15 bases between them. The CDR3 spans 15 residues. Germline V lookup: CDR1 LGHNA, CDR2 YNFKEQ. In DNA, the CDR3 is TGTGCCAGCAGCCAAGAAACGGGCAGGGGCGTTGGCTACACCTTC. Residues: CASSQETGRGVGYTF.

CDR3 in DNA: TGTGCCAGCAGCTCCACGGGACTCTCCGTTGAAAAACTGTTTTTT. Amino acids: CASSSTGLSVEKLFF. The chain combines TRBV11-2 with TRBJ1-4; tentatively, D is TRBD1 (5 bases). CDR1 is SGHAT and CDR2 is FQNNGV in the germline V gene. The CDR3 spans 15 residues. V lost 4 bases, J lost 7 bases, and 16 bases lay in between.

This chain connects TRBV5-1 to TRBJ1-3, with 7 bases aligning to TRBD1. Per germline, CDR1 SGHRS and CDR2 YFSETQ. CDR3 length: 14 amino acids. The V and J ends lost 4 bases and 6 bases, in that order; junction bases with no gene match: 7. CDR3 protein: CASSVDRVENTIYF. As DNA, the CDR3 is TGCGCCAGCAGCGTAGACAGGGTCGAAAACACCATATATTTT.

The rearrangement uses TRBV6-6 and TRBJ2-2; D may be TRBD2 (6 bases). V lost 8 bases and J lost 5, with 21 bases in between. This CDR3 is 16 amino acids long. CDR1 and CDR2 from the germline V gene are MNHNY and SVGAGI (reference sequence). The CDR3 region is CASYISNRGKTGELFF. The DNA of the CDR3 is TGTGCCAGCTATATTTCCAATCGGGGGAAGACCGGGGAGCTGTTTTTT.

The CDR3 is CASSARGSGGYNEQFF. For the CDR3, the DNA is TGTGCCAGCAGCGCTAGAGGGAGCGGGGGTTACAATGAGCAGTTCTTC. The V gene is TRBV9, the J gene TRBJ2-1, with 8 bases fitting TRBD2. CDR1 and CDR2 from the germline V gene are SGDLS and YYNGEE. J was trimmed by 4 bases and V by 3 bases; bases with no gene match: 9. The CDR3 length is 16 residues.

The chain couples TRBV15 to TRBJ2-7, with TRBD1 identical over 8 bases. The CDR3 sequence is 16 residues long. V dropped 2 bases and J dropped 0; count of bases not matched to a gene: 6. CDR1 and CDR2 (germline): LNHNV, YYDKDF (reference sequence). The CDR3 coding sequence is TGTGCCACCAGCAGACCGGGACAGGCGAACTCCTACGAGCAGTACTTC. It is translated as CATSRPGQANSYEQYF.

V is TRBV4-1 and J is TRBJ2-7; TRBD2 is a possible D gene (5 bases). The V end was cut by 1 base, the J end by 2 bases, with 12 bases between. Germline V gene sequence: CDR1 MGHRA, CDR2 YSYEKL. The CDR3 sequence is 15 residues long. The CDR3 region is CASSQGSDKTYEQYF. CDR3 in DNA: TGCGCCAGCAGCCAAGGTAGCGACAAAACCTACGAGCAGTACTTC.

The table lists this clone with a few counts. The chain couples TRBV30 to TRBJ1-2; a weak D match, TRBD1 (6 bases). This CDR3 is 12 amino acids long. Germline V gene data show CDR1 as GTSNPN and CDR2 as SVGIG (reference sequence). Trimming stripped 0 bases from V and 8 bases from J, with 10 bases between. This CDR3 reads CAWSVQGQGYTF. DNA of the CDR3: TGTGCCTGGAGTGTCCAGGGGCAAGGCTACACCTTC.

The genes are TRBV27 and TRBJ2-6; D is ambiguous. Between the trimmed V and J ends, which lost 8 bases and 2 bases, there was a span of 16 bases. There are 16 residues in the CDR3. Germline V CDR1 and CDR2: MNHEY, SMNVEV (reference sequence). The CDR3 here is CASGPSAGAGANVLTF. The CDR3 nucleotides read TGTGCCAGCGGCCCTTCAGCAGGCGCTGGGGCCAACGTCCTGACTTTC.

This clone was counted a few times. The chain is built from TRBV10-3 and TRBJ1-2, with TRBD1 identical over 8 bases. CDR1 is ENHRY and CDR2 is SYGVKD in the germline V gene. The V gene end was trimmed by 8 bases and the J gene end by 4 bases; junction bases not matched to a gene: 9. This CDR3 contains 14 residues. The CDR3 nucleotides read TGTGCCATCGGTAACAGGGGGGATCGCTATGGCTACACCTTC. Residues: CAIGNRGDRYGYTF.

The J gene is TRBJ2-1, the V gene TRBV6-1; maybe TRBD2 (6 bases). The V end lost 2 bases, the J end lost 4 bases, and 21 bases lay between the germline ends. The germline CDR1 and CDR2 sequences are MNHNS and SASEGT. The CDR3 spans 18 residues. In nucleotides, the CDR3 is TGTGCCAGCAGTGAATTCTTTAGAGGTAGCGGTCCGTACAATGAGCAGTTCTTC. Translating gives CASSEFFRGSGPYNEQFF.

This clone was picked up one time. This chain joins TRBV2 and TRBJ1-6, with a possible D match to TRBD1 (6 bases). Trimming shortened V by 3 bases and J by 9 bases, and 15 bases separated the two germline ends. The germline CDR1 and CDR2 sequences are SNHLY and FYNNEI. This CDR3 region has 15 residues. CDR3 loop: CASSDARDTGSPLHF. The CDR3 region has the DNA TGTGCCAGCAGTGACGCCCGGGACACAGGTTCACCCCTCCACTTT. Together with reference TRBV2 and TRBJ1-6, the CDR3 gives the full variable domain: EPEVTQTPSHQVTQMGQEVILRCVPISNHLYFYWYRQILGQKVEFLVSFYNNEISEKSEIFDDQFSVERPDGSNFTLKIRSTKLEDSAMYFCASSDARDTGSPLHFGNGTRLTVT.

J is TRBJ2-3 and V is TRBV5-1, with D perhaps matching TRBD2 (6 bases). The CDR3 contains 18 residues. Trimming removed 4 bases from V and 2 bases from J, with 23 bases in between. CDR1 and CDR2 from the germline V gene are SGHRS and YFSETQ. For the CDR3, the DNA is TGCGCCAGCAGCCCCGTTCGGGAGCTCCCTTTCCCCACAGATACGCAGTATTTT. It is translated as CASSPVRELPFPTDTQYF.

The CDR3 is CASSFSFDQGITYEQYF. The CDR3 DNA sequence: TGTGCCAGCAGTTTTTCGTTTGACCAGGGAATTACCTACGAGCAGTACTTC. The rearrangement uses TRBV27 and TRBJ2-7; tentatively, D is TRBD1 (5 bases). The V and J ends lost 3 bases and 2 bases respectively, with 20 bases between them. Germline V gene lookup returns CDR1 MNHEY and CDR2 SMNVEV (reference sequence). This CDR3 has 17 residues.

This clone has just one count. The chain uses TRBV4-1 and TRBJ2-4, with 7 bases fitting TRBD1. With 4 bases clipped from V and 0 bases from J, the junction kept 15 bases outside the gene matches. Germline V lookup: CDR1 MGHRA, CDR2 YSYEKL. This CDR3 region has 19 residues. CDR3 amino acids: CASSLAWGQHLLAKNIQYF. The CDR3 DNA reads TGCGCCAGCAGCCTCGCCTGGGGACAGCATCTATTAGCCAAAAACATTCAGTACTTC.

The gene calls are TRBV5-1 and TRBJ2-5; weak D call: TRBD2 (5 bases). Germline lookup yields CDR1 SGHRS and CDR2 YFSETQ. V gave up 0 bases and J gave up 5 bases, with 11 bases separating them. This CDR3 is built from 14 residues. The CDR3 DNA sequence: TGCGCCAGCAGCTTGGAATTTGTAGCGGAGACCCAGTACTTC. Translating gives CASSLEFVAETQYF.

This chain uses TRBV19 with TRBJ1-1, with TRBD1 identical over 7 bases. The CDR3 is 13 residues long. Trimming took 2 bases from V and 4 from J; bases not matched to a gene: 1. Germline CDR1 is LNHDA and CDR2 is SQIVND (reference sequence). For the CDR3, the DNA is TGTGCCAGTAGTATACCAGGGGGCACTGAAGCTTTCTTT. Translated: CASSIPGGTEAFF.

This clone was detected a few times. The chain has TRBV10-3 and TRBJ1-4, with 7 bases identical to TRBD1. Trimming removed 9 bases from V and 2 bases from J; junction bases left unmatched: 6. This CDR3 spans 14 amino acids. Germline V gives CDR1 ENHRY, CDR2 SYGVKD. The DNA of the CDR3 is TGTGCCATTGGGTCACAGGGGACTAATGAAAAACTGTTTTTT. Residues: CAIGSQGTNEKLFF.